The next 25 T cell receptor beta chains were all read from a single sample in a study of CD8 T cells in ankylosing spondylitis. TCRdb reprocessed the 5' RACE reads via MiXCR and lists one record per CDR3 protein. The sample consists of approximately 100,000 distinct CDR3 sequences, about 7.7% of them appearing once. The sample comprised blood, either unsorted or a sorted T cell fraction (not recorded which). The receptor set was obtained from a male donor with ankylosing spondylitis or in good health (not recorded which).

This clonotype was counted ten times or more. The CDR3 is CASRRGLAVTYEQYF. CDR3 DNA: TGCGCCAGCAGGCGCGGACTAGCGGTGACCTACGAGCAGTACTTC. This chain links TRBV5-1 with TRBJ2-7; 10 bases match TRBD2. Germline trimming cut 5 bases from V and 2 bases from J; bases unmatched to any gene: 7. CDR3 length equals 15 residues. Germline-derived CDR1 and CDR2 are SGHRS and YFSETQ.

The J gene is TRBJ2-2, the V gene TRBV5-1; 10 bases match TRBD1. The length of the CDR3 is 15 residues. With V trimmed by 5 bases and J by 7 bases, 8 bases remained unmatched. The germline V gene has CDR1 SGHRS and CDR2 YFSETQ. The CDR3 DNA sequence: TGCGCCAGCAGTTACGGACAGGGGGTCGTCGGGGAGCTGTTTTTT. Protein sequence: CASSYGQGVVGELFF.

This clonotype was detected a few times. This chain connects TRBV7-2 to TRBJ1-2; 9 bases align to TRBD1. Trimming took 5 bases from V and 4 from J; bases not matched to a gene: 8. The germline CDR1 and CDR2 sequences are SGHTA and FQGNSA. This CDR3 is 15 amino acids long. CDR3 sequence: CASSINRGLFYGYTF. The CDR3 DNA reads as TGTGCCAGCAGCATCAACAGGGGGCTGTTCTATGGCTACACCTTC.

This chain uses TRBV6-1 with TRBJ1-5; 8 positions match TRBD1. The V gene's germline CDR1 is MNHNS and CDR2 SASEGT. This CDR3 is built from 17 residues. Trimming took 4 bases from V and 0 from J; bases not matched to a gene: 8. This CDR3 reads CASSVVWTGYSNQPQHF. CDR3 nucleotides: TGTGCCAGCAGTGTGGTCTGGACAGGGTATAGCAATCAGCCCCAGCATTTT.

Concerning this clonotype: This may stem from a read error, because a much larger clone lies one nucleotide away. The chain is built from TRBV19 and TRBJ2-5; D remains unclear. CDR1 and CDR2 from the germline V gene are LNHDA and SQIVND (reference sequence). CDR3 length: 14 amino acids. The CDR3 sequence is CASSLRREQEAQYF. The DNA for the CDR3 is TGTGCCAGTAGCCTAAGACGAGAGCAAGAGGCCCAGTACTTC.

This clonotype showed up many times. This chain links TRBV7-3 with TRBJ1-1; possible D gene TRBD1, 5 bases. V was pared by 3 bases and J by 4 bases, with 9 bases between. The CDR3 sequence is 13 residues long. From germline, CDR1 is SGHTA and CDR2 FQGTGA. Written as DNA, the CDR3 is TGTGCCAGCAGCTTCGTTAGGGGCACTGAAGCTTTCTTT. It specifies CASSFVRGTEAFF.

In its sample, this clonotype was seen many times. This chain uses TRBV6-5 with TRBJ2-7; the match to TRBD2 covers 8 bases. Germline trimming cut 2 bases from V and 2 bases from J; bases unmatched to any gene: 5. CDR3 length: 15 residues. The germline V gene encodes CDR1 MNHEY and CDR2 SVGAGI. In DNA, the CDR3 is TGTGCCAGCAGTTACACGGGACTAGGCCCCTACGAGCAGTACTTC. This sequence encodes CASSYTGLGPYEQYF.

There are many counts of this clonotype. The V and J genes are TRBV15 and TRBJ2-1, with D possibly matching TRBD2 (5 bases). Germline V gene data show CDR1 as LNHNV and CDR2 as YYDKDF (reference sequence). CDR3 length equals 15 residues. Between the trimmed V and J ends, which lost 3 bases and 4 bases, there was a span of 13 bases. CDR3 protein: CATSRRMDWYNEQFF. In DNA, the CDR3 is TGTGCCACCAGCAGGAGGATGGACTGGTACAATGAGCAGTTCTTC. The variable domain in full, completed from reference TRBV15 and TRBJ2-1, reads DAMVIQNPRYQVTQFGKPVTLSCSQTLNHNVMYWYQQKSSQAPKLLFHYYDKDFNNEADTPDNFQSRRPNTSFCFLDIRSPGLGDTAMYLCATSRRMDWYNEQFFGPGTRLTVL.

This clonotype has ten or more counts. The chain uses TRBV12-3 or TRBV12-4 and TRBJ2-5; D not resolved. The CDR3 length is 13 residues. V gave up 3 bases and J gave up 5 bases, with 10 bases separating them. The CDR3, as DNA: TGTGCCAGCAGTTTGAGCCGTGTGGAGACCCAGTACTTC. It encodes CASSLSRVETQYF.

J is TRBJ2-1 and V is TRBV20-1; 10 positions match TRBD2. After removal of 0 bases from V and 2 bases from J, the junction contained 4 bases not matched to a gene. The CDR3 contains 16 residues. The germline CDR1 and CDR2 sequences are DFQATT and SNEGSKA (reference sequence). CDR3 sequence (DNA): TGCAGTGCTAGAGATTTCAGCGGGGGGGCCTACAATGAGCAGTTCTTC. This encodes CSARDFSGGAYNEQFF.

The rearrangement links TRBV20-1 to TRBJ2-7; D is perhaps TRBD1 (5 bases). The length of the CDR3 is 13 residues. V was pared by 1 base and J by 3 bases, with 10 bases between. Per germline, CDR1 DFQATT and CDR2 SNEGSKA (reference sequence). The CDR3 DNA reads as TGCAGTGCTAGAGGACAGTCGCGCTACGAGCAGTACTTC. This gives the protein CSARGQSRYEQYF.

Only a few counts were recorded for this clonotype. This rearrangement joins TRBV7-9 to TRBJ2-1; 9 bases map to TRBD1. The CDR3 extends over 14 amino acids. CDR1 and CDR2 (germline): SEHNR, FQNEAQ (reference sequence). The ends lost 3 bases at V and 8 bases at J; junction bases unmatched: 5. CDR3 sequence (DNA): TGTGCCAGCAGCTTCCCGGACAGGGGCCATGAGCAGTTCTTC. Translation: CASSFPDRGHEQFF. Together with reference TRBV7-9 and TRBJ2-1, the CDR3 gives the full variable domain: DTGVSQNPRHKITKRGQNVTFRCDPISEHNRLYWYRQTLGQGPEFLTYFQNEAQLEKSRLLSDRFSAERPKGSFSTLEIQRTEQGDSAMYLCASSFPDRGHEQFFGPGTRLTVL.

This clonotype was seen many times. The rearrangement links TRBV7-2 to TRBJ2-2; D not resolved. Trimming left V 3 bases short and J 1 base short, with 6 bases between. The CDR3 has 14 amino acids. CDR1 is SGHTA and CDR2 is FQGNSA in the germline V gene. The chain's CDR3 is CASSLDLNTGELFF. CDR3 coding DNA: TGTGCCAGCAGCTTGGATTTGAACACCGGGGAGCTGTTTTTT.

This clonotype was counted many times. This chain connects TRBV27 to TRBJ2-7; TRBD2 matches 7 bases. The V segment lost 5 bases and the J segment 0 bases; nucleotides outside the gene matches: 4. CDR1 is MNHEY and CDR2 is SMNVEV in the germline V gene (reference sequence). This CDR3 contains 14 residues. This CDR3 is CASSALADSYEQYF. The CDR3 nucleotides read TGTGCCAGCAGTGCCCTAGCGGACTCCTACGAGCAGTACTTC.

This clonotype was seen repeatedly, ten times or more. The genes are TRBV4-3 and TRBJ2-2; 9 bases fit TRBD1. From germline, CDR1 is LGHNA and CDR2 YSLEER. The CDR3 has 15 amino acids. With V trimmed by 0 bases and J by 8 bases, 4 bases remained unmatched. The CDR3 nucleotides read TGCGCCAGCAGCCAAGATCAGGGACAGGGAGGGGAGCTGTTTTTT. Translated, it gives CASSQDQGQGGELFF.

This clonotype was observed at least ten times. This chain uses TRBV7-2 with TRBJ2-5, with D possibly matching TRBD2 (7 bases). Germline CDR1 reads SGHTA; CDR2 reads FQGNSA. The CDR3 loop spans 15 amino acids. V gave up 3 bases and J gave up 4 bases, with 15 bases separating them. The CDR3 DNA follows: TGTGCCAGCAGCTTCCAGCGGGGAGGGGGAGAGACCCAGTACTTC. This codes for CASSFQRGGGETQYF.

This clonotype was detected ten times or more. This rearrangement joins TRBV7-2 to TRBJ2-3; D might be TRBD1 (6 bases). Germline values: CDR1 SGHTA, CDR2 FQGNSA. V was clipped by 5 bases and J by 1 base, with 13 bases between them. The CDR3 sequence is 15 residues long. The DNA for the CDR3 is TGTGCCAGCAGCCAGACTCGGACAGGCACAGATACGCAGTATTTT. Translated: CASSQTRTGTDTQYF.

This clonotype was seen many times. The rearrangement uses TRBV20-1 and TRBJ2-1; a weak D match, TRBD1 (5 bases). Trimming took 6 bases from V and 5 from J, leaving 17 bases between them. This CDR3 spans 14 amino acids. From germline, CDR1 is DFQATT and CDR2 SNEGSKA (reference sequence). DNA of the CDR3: TGCAGTGCGTCGAGTAGGGGTACAAACAATGAGCAGTTCTTC. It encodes CSASSRGTNNEQFF.

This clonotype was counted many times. As DNA, the CDR3 is TGTGCCTGGAGTGTAATAGAGACCCAGTACTTC. It yields the protein CAWSVIETQYF. The V and J genes are TRBV30 and TRBJ2-5; D remains ambiguous. V was clipped by 0 bases and J by 4 bases, with 3 bases between them. From germline, CDR1 is GTSNPN and CDR2 SVGIG (reference sequence). The CDR3 covers 11 residues.

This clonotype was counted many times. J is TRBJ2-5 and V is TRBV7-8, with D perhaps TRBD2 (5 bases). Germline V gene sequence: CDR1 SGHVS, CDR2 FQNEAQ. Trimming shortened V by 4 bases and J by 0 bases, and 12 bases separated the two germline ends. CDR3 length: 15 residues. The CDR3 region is CASSSKKEDQETQYF. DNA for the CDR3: TGTGCCAGCAGCTCGAAGAAGGAGGACCAAGAGACCCAGTACTTC.

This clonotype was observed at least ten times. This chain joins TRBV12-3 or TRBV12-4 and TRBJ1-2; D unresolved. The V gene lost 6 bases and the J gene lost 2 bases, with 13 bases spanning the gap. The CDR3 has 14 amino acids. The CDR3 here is CASSVRSGNYGYTF. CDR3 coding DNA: TGTGCCAGCAGCGTAAGGTCGGGGAACTATGGCTACACCTTC.

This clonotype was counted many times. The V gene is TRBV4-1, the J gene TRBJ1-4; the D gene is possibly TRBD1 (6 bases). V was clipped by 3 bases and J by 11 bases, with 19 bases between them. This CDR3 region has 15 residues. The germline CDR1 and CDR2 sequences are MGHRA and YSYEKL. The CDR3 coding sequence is TGCGCCAGCAGCCAGCCGACAGGTTCGGAGCGGAAACTGTTTTTT. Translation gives CASSQPTGSERKLFF.

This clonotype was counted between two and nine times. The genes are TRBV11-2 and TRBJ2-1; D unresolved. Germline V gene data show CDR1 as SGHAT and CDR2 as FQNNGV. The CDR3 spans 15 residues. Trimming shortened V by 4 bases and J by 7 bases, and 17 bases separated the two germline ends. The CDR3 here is CASSSARNNLNEQFF. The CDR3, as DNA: TGTGCCAGCAGCTCGGCTCGGAACAACCTAAATGAGCAGTTCTTC.

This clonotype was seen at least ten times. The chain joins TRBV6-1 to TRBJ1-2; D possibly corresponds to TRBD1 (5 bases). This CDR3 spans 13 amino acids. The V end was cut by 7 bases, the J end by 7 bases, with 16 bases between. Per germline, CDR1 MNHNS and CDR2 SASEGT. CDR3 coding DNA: TGTGCCAGCACCCCGGCGGGGGTACGTGGCTACACCTTC. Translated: CASTPAGVRGYTF.

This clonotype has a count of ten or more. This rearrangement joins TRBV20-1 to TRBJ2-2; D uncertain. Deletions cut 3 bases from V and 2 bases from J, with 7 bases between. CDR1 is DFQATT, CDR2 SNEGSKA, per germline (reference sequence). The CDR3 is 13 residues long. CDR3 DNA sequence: TGCAGTGCTAGGGATTTAAACACCGGGGAGCTGTTTTTT. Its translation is CSARDLNTGELFF.